Listed here are 10 T cell receptor beta chains from one sample, sequenced in a study of T-cell memory formation after mild COVID-19. TCRdb itself ran the 5' RACE reads through MiXCR, one entry per CDR3 protein. The table lists hundreds of thousands of distinct CDR3 sequences, roughly 15% of them singletons, with approximately 22% in the top ten. The sequenced sample was PBMCs or a T cell subset sorted from them (not recorded which). The source of these receptors is a man between 18 and 29 years old who had mild COVID-19 (a few samples of this study predate the infection). Cell type and time point are not known.

The chain employs TRBV5-1 and TRBJ1-3, with 7 nucleotides matching TRBD1. The CDR3 is 16 amino acids. V gave up 0 bases and J gave up 2 bases; unmatched junction bases: 5. Germline lookup yields CDR1 SGHRS and CDR2 YFSETQ. The CDR3: CASSLEGTGAGNTIYF. The CDR3 region has the DNA TGCGCCAGCAGCTTGGAGGGAACAGGGGCTGGAAACACCATATATTTT.

This clonotype was seen many times. This rearrangement joins TRBV20-1 to TRBJ2-1, with D hard to call. Trimming cost V 1 base and J 2 bases, with 15 bases left between them. The germline CDR1 and CDR2 sequences are DFQATT and SNEGSKA (reference sequence). CDR3 length: 16 amino acids. The CDR3 protein is CSARGGLLHTYNEQFF. DNA of the CDR3: TGCAGTGCTAGAGGCGGCCTCCTACATACCTACAATGAGCAGTTCTTC.

This clonotype has only a few counts. V gene TRBV9 combines with J gene TRBJ2-4, with D tentatively TRBD1 (6 bases). Trimming pared 0 bases from V and 0 bases from J, leaving 22 bases between. Germline V gene lookup returns CDR1 SGDLS and CDR2 YYNGEE. This CDR3 is built from 20 residues. Here the CDR3 DNA reads TGTGCCAGCAGCGTAGCTGTCTCCACAGGGCGCGAGCTAGCCAAAAACATTCAGTACTTC. Its protein product is CASSVAVSTGRELAKNIQYF. Supplemented by reference TRBV9 and TRBJ2-4, the full variable domain reads DSGVTQTPKHLITATGQRVTLRCSPRSGDLSVYWYQQSLDQGLQFLIQYYNGEERAKGNILERFSAQQFPDLHSELNLSSLELGDSALYFCASSVAVSTGRELAKNIQYFGAGTRLSVL.

The chain couples TRBV6-5 to TRBJ1-1; perhaps TRBD1 as D (5 bases). Looked up from germline, CDR1 is MNHEY and CDR2 is SVGAGI. The ends were cut back, 4 bases at V and 2 bases at J, with 14 bases in the middle. This CDR3 contains 15 residues. The DNA of the CDR3 is TGTGCCAGCAGTTTTACCGCCGGGGGAAACACTGAAGCTTTCTTT. This encodes CASSFTAGGNTEAFF.

This clonotype was seen a handful of times. The gene calls are TRBV12-3 or TRBV12-4 and TRBJ2-4; D might be TRBD1 or TRBD2, each matching 6 bases. The CDR3 is 14 amino acids. Trimming shortened V by 6 bases and J by 2 bases, and 11 bases separated the two germline ends. The CDR3 DNA reads TGTGCCAGCAGCCGAGGGGGGACCAAAAACATTCAGTACTTC. Translated, it gives CASSRGGTKNIQYF.

This clonotype was detected only a few times. The chain is built from TRBV7-9 and TRBJ2-7; 7 bases align to TRBD1. CDR1 is SEHNR, CDR2 FQNEAQ, per germline (reference sequence). After removal of 6 bases from V and 1 base from J, the junction contained 3 bases not matched to a gene. This CDR3 comprises 13 residues. CDR3 region: CASSPDRSYEQYF. CDR3 DNA: TGTGCCAGCAGTCCGGACAGGTCCTACGAGCAGTACTTC.

Only a few counts were recorded for this clonotype. The chain couples TRBV4-1 to TRBJ1-2; D is unresolved. Germline values: CDR1 MGHRA, CDR2 YSYEKL. The length of the CDR3 is 15 residues. V was clipped by 1 base and J by 9 bases, with 18 bases between them. CDR3 nucleotides: TGCGCCAGCAGCCAAGCGGACGCCACCGCTGGGAGCTACACCTTC. Translating it yields CASSQADATAGSYTF.

CDR3 amino acids: CASSTSDGGYYGYTF. The DNA for the CDR3 is TGCGCCAGCAGCACTTCGGACGGCGGCTACTATGGCTACACCTTC. This chain links TRBV5-1 with TRBJ1-2, with unresolved D. V lost 4 bases to trimming and J lost 3 bases, with 16 bases between them. The CDR3 consists of 15 residues. The germline V gene has CDR1 SGHRS and CDR2 YFSETQ.

The rearrangement joins TRBV6-2 or TRBV6-3 to TRBJ1-5, with TRBD1 matching over 10 bases. Germline CDR1 reads MNHEY; CDR2 reads SVGEGT. This CDR3 is 15 amino acids long. V lost 6 bases to trimming and J lost 6 bases; unmatched junction nucleotides: 8. CDR3: CASRSGTGEFQPQHF. The CDR3 DNA sequence: TGTGCCAGCAGATCCGGGACAGGGGAGTTTCAGCCCCAGCATTTT.

V is TRBV10-3 and J is TRBJ1-1, with TRBD1 as a possible D gene (5 bases). CDR3 size: 12 residues. Germline values: CDR1 ENHRY, CDR2 SYGVKD. V was shortened by 10 bases and J by 2 bases, with 11 bases between the two germline ends. CDR3 amino acids: CATKTENTEAFF. The DNA of the CDR3 is TGTGCCACCAAGACAGAAAACACTGAAGCTTTCTTT.